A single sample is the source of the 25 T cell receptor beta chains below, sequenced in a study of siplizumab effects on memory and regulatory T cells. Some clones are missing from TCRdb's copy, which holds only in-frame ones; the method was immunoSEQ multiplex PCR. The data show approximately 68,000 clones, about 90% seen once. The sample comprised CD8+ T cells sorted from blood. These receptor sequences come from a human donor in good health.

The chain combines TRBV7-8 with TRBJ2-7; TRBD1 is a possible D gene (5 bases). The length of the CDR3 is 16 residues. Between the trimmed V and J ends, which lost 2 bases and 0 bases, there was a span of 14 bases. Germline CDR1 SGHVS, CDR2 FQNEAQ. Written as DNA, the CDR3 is TGTGCCAGCAGCTTAAAGGCAGGGCAGAGCTCCTACGAGCAGTACTTC. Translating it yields CASSLKAGQSSYEQYF. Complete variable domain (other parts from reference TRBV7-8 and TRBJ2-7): GAGVSQSPRYKVAKRGQDVALRCDPISGHVSLFWYQQALGQGPEFLTYFQNEAQLDKSGLPSDRFFAERPEGSVSTLKIQRTQQEDSAVYLCASSLKAGQSSYEQYFGPGTRLTVT.

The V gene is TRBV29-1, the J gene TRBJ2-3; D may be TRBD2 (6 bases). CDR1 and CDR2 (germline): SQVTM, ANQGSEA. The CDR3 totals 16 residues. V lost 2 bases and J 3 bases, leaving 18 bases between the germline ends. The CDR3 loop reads CSVETGGRAVTDTQYF. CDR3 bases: TGCAGCGTTGAAACCGGGGGTAGGGCTGTTACAGATACGCAGTATTTT.

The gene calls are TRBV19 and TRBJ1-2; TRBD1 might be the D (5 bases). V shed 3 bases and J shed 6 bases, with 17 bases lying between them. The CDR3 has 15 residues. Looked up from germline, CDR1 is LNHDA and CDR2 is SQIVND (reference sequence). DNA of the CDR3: TGTGCCAGTAGTATTCAGCAGGGCGAGGAGGATGGCTACACCTTC. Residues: CASSIQQGEEDGYTF.

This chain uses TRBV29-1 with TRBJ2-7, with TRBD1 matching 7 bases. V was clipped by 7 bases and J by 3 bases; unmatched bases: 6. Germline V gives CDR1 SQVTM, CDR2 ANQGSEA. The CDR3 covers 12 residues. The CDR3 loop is CSAGTEIYEQYF. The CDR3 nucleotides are TGCAGCGCGGGGACAGAAATCTACGAGCAGTACTTC.

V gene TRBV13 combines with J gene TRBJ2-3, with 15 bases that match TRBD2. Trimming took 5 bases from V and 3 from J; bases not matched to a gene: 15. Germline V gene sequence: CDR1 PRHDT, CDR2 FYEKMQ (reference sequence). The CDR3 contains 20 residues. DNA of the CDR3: TGTGCCAGCAGCCCTCACCCAACGGGACTAGCGGGAGGTATGACAGATACGCAGTATTTT. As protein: CASSPHPTGLAGGMTDTQYF.

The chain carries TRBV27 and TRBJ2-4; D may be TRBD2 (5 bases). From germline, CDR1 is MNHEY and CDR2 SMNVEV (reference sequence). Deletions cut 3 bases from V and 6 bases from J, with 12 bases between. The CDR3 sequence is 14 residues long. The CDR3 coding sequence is TGTGCCAGCAGTTTTGAGGGAGTGGGAAACATTCAGTACTTC. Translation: CASSFEGVGNIQYF.

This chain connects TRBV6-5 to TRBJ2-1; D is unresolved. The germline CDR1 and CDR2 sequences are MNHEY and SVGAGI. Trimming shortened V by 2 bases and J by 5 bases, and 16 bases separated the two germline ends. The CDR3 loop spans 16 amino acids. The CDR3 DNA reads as TGTGCCAGCAGTTACGGGTGGCAGGAAACCCACAATGAGCAGTTCTTC. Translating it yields CASSYGWQETHNEQFF.

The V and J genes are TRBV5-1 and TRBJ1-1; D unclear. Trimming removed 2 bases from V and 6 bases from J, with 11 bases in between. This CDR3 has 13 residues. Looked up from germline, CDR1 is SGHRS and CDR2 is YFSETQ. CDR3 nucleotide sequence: TGCGCCAGCAGCTTAACGGGTTGGCCTGAAGCTTTCTTT. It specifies CASSLTGWPEAFF.

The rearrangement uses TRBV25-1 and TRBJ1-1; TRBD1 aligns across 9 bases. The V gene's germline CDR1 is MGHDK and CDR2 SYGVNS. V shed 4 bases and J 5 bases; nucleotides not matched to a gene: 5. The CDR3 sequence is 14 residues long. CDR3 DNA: TGTGCCAGCAGTGTGACAGGGGGGGGAACTGAAGCTTTCTTT. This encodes CASSVTGGGTEAFF.

The CDR3 DNA reads as TGTGCCAGCAGCTATGGTCCGACCACTGAAGCTTTCTTT. Its protein is CASSYGPTTEAFF. The V call is TRBV5-6, the J call TRBJ1-1; D is uncertain. V lost 3 bases, J lost 4 bases, and 10 bases lay in between. Germline CDR1 reads SGHDT; CDR2 reads YYEEEE. This CDR3 spans 13 amino acids.

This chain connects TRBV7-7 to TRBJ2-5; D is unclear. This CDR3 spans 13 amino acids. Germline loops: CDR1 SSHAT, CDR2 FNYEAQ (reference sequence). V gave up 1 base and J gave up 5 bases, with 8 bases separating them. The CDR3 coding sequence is TGTGCCAGCAGCTTAGGGGTGGGGGAGACCCAGTACTTC. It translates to CASSLGVGETQYF.

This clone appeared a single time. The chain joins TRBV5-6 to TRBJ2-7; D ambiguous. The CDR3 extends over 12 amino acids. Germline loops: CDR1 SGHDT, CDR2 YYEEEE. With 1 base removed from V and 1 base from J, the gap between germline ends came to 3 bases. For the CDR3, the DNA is TGTGCCAGCAGCTTGTGGTCCTACGAGCAGTACTTC. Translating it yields CASSLWSYEQYF.

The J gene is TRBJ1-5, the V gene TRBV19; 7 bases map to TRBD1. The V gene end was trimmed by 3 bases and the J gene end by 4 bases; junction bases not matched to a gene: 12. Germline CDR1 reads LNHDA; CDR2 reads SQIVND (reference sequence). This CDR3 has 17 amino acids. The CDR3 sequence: CASSIFWGGTANQPQHF. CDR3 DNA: TGTGCCAGTAGTATCTTTTGGGGAGGGACAGCGAATCAGCCCCAGCATTTT.

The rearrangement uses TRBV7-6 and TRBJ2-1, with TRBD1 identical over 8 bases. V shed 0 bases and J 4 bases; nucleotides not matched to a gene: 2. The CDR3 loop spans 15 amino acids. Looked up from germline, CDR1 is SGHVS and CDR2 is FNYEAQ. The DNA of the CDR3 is TGTGCCAGCAGCTTAGCGACAGGGGCGTACAATGAGCAGTTCTTC. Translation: CASSLATGAYNEQFF. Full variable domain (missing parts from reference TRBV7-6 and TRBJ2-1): GAGVSQSPRYKVTKRGQDVALRCDPISGHVSLYWYRQALGQGPEFLTYFNYEAQQDKSGLPNDRFSAERPEGSISTLTIQRTEQRDSAMYRCASSLATGAYNEQFFGPGTRLTVL.

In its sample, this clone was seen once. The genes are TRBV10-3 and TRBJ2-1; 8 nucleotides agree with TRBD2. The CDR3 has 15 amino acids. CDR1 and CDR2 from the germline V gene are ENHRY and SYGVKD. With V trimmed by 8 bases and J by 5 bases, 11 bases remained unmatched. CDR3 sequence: CAIGRIAGNNNEQFF. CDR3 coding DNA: TGTGCCATCGGCCGGATAGCGGGAAATAACAATGAGCAGTTCTTC.

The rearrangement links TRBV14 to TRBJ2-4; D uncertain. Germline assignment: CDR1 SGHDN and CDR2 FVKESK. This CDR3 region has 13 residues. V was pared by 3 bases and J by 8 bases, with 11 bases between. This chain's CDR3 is CASSQGLLDIQYF. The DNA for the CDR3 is TGTGCCAGCAGCCAGGGGTTGCTGGACATTCAGTACTTC.

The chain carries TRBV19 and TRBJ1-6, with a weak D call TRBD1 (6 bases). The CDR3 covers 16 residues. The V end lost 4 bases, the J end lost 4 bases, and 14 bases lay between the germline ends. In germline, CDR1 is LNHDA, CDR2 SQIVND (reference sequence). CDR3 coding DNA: TGTGCCAGTAGTACCCCCCGGGACATATATAATTCACCCCTCCACTTT. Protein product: CASSTPRDIYNSPLHF.

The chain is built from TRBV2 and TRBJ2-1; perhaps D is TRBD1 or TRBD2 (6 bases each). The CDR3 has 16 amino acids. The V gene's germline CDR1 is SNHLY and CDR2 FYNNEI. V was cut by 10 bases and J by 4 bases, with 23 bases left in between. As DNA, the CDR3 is TGTGCCACCCCCTGGAGGGCAGGGGCTCCATACAATGAGCAGTTCTTC. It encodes CATPWRAGAPYNEQFF.

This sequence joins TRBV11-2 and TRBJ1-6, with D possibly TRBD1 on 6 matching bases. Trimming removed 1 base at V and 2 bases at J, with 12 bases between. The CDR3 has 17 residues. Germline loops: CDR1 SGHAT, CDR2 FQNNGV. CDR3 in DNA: TGTGCCAGCAGCTTAGTACCAGGGGTTGCCTATAATTCACCCCTCCACTTT. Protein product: CASSLVPGVAYNSPLHF.

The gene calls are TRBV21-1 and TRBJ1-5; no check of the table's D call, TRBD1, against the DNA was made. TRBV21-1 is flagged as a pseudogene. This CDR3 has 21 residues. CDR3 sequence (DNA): TGTGCCAGCAGCAAAGACGGTGGAAGGACAGGATCAGCAGGTAGCAATCAGCCCCAGCATTTT. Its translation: CASSKDGGRTGSAGSNQPQHF.

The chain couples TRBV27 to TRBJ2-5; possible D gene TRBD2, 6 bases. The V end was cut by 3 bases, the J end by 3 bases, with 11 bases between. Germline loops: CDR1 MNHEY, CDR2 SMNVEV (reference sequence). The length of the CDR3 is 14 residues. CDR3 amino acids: CASSFRLAKETQYF. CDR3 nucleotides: TGTGCCAGCAGTTTCCGGCTAGCGAAAGAGACCCAGTACTTC.

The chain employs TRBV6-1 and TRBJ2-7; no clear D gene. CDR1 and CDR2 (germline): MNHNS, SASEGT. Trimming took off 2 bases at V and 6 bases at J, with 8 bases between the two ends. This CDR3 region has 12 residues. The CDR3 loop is CASSEPVAEQYF. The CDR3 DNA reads TGTGCCAGCAGTGAACCTGTTGCCGAGCAGTACTTC.

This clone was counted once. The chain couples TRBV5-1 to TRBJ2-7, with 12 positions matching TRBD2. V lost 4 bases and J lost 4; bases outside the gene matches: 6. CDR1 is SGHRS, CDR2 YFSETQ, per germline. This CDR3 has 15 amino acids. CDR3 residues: CASSKGLAGLYEQYF. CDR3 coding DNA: TGCGCCAGCAGCAAGGGACTAGCGGGTTTATACGAGCAGTACTTC.

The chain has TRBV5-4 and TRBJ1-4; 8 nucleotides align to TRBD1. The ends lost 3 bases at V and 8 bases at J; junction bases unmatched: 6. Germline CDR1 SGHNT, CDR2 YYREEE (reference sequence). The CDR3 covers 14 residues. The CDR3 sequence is CASSYYRGGEKLFF. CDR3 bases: TGTGCCAGCAGCTACTACAGGGGGGGAGAAAAACTGTTTTTT.

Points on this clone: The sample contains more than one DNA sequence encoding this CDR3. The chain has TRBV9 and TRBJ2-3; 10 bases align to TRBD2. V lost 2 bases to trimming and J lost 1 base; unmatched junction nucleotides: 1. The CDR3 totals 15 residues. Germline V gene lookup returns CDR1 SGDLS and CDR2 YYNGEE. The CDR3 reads CASSVGTSGTDTQYF. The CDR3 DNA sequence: TGTGCCAGCAGCGTCGGGACTAGCGGCACAGATACGCAGTATTTT.